This T cell receptor (beta chain) was profiled in a study of cytomegalovirus exposure and HLA in healthy donors. The study, taken as a whole, reports: Reports credit the classifier with highly specific, highly sensitive diagnosis of cytomegalovirus status. According to an earlier analysis, most TCR beta V segments yielded productive rearrangements about 90% or about 30% of the time. Reported findings show TCR beta sequences accurately forecast HLA-A and HLA-B alleles in most subjects.

This CDR3 comprises 15 residues. Germline-derived CDR1 and CDR2 are PRHDT and FYEKMQ (reference sequence). The ends were cut back, 5 bases at V and 2 bases at J, with 13 bases in the middle. PCR was performed using 60 Vbeta and 13 Jbeta primers. Sequencing used immunoSEQ multiplex PCR; TCRdb keeps in-frame clones, though not all of them. The sample lists around 130,000 clones; approximately 80% were seen once. The donors were healthy bone marrow donors. This clone was picked up one time. Antigen unknown. The chain employs TRBV13 and TRBJ1-5; a possible D gene is TRBD1 (6 bases). This sequence was found in a young man in good health and CMV-seronegative. The sequencing sample was made of PBMCs. The CDR3 protein is CASSQGSRGNQPQHF. In DNA form, the CDR3 reads TGTGCCAGCAGCCAGGGGTCTAGGGGCAATCAGCCCCAGCATTTT.